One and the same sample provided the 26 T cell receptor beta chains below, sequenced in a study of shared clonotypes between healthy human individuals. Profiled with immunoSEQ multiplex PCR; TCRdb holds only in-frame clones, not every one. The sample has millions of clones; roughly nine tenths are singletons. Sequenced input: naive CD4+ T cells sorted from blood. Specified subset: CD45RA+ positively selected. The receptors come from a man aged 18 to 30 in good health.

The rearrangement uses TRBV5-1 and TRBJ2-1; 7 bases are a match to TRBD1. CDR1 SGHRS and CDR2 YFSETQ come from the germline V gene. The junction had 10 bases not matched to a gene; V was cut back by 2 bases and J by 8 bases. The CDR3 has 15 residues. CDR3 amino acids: CASSFTGQPRDEQFF. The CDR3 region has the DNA TGCGCCAGCAGCTTTACGGGACAGCCTAGGGATGAGCAGTTCTTC. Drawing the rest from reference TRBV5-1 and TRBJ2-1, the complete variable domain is KAGVTQTPRYLIKTRGQQVTLSCSPISGHRSVSWYQQTPGQGLQFLFEYFSETQRNKGNFPGRFSGRQFSNSRSEMNVSTLELGDSALYLCASSFTGQPRDEQFFGPGTRLTVL.

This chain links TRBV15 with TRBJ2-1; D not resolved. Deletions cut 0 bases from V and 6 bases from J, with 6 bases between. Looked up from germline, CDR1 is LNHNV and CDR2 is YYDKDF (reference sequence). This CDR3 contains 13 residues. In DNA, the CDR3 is TGTGCCACCAGCAGAGATCCGGGCAATGAGCAGTTCTTC. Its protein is CATSRDPGNEQFF.

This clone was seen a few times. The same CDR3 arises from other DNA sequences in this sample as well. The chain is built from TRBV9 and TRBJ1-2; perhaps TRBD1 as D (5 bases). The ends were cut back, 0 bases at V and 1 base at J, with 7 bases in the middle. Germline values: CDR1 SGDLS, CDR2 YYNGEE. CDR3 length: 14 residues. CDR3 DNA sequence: TGTGCCAGCAGCGTAGGGCAGGGTAACTATGGCTACACCTTC. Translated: CASSVGQGNYGYTF.

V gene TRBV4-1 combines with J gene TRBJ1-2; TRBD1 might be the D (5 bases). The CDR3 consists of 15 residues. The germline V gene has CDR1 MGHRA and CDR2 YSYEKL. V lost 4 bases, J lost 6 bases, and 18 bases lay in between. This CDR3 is CASSLPIDSLHGYTF. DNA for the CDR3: TGCGCCAGCAGCCTTCCGATCGACAGTCTACATGGCTACACCTTC.

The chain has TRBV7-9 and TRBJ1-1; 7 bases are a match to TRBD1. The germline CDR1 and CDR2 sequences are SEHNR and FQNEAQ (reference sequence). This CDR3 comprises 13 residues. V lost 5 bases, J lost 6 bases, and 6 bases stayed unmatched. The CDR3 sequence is CASSPTGSPEAFF. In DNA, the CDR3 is TGTGCCAGCAGCCCGACAGGGTCCCCTGAAGCTTTCTTT.

CDR3 amino acids: CASSQVTHGDTQYF. The CDR3 region has the DNA TGTGCCAGCAGCCAAGTTACTCACGGAGATACGCAGTATTTT. The chain has TRBV14 and TRBJ2-3; no reliable D call. The CDR3 is 14 amino acids. Germline V gives CDR1 SGHDN, CDR2 FVKESK. Trimming pared 1 base from V and 5 bases from J, leaving 10 bases between.

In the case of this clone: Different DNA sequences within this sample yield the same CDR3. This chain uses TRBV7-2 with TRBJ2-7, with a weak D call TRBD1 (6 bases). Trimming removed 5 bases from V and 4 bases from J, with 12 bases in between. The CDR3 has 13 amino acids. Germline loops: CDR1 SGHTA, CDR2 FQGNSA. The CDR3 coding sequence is TGTGCCAGCAGCCCGACAGGCCGATACGAGCAGTACTTC. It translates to CASSPTGRYEQYF.

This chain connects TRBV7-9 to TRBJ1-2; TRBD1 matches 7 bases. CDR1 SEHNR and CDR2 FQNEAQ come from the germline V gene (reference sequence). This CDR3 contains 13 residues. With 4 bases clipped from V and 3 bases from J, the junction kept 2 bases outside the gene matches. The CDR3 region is CASSYTGDYGYTF. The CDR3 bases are TGTGCCAGCAGCTATACAGGGGACTATGGCTACACCTTC.

The CDR3 sequence is CASSLTLTNEQFF. CDR3 coding DNA: TGTGCCAGCAGCTTAACTCTTACCAATGAGCAGTTCTTC. The gene calls are TRBV11-3 and TRBJ2-1; D gene unclear. The V end was cut by 2 bases, the J end by 6 bases, with 8 bases between. The CDR3 covers 13 residues. Germline V gene lookup returns CDR1 SGHNT and CDR2 YENEEA.

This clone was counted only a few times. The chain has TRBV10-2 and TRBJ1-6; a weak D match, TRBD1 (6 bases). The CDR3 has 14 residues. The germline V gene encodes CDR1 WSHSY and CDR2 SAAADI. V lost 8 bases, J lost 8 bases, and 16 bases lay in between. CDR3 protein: CASGDMGSDSPLHF. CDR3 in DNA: TGCGCCAGCGGGGACATGGGGTCGGATTCACCCCTCCACTTT.

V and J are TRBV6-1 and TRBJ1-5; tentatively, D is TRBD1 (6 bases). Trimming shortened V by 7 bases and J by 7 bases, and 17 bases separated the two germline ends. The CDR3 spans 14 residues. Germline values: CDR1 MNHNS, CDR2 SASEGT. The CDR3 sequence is CASIYNRDGQPQHF. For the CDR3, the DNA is TGTGCCAGCATCTATAACAGGGACGGGCAGCCCCAGCATTTT.

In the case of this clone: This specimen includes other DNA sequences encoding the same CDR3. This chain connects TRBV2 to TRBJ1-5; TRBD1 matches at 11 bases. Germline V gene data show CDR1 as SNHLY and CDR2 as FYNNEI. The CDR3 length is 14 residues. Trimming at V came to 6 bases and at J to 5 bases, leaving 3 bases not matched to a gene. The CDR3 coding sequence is TGTGCCAGCAGGGGGACAGGGGGGGATCAGCCCCAGCATTTT. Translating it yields CASRGTGGDQPQHF.

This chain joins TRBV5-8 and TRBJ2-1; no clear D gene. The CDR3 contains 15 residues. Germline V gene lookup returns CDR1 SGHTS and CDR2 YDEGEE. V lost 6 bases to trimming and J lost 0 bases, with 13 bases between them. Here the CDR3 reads CASTHDWSSYNEQFF. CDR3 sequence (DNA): TGTGCCAGCACCCACGACTGGAGCTCCTACAATGAGCAGTTCTTC.

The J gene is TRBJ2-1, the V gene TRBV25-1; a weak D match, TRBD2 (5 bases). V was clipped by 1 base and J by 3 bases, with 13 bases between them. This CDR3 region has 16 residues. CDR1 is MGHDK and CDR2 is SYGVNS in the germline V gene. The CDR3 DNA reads TGTGCCAGCAGTGAATCCAAAGCGGTCTTCTACAATGAGCAGTTCTTC. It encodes CASSESKAVFYNEQFF.

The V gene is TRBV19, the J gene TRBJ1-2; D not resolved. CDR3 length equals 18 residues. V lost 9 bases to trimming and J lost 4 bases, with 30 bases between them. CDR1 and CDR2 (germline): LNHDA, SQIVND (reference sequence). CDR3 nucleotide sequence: TGTGCCAGCAATCTGACTCCGAAGGCCCCCGAGTCGATCTATGGCTACACCTTC. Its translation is CASNLTPKAPESIYGYTF.

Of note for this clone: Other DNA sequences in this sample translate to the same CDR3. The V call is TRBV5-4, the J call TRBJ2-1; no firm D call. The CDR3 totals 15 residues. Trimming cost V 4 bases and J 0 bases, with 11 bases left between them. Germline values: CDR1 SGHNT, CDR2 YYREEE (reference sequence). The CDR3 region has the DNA TGTGCCAGCAGCGTGGACGTAAGCTCCTACAATGAGCAGTTCTTC. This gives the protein CASSVDVSSYNEQFF.

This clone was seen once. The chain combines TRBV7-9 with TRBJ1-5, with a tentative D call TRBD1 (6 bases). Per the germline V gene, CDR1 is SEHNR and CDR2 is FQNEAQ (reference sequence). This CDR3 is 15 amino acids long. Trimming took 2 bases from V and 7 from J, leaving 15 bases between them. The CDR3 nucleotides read TGTGCCAGCAGCTTATCGGAGGGGGGGGAACAGCCCCAGCATTTT. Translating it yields CASSLSEGGEQPQHF. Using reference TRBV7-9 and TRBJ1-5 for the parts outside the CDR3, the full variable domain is DTGVSQNPRHKITKRGQNVTFRCDPISEHNRLYWYRQTLGQGPEFLTYFQNEAQLEKSRLLSDRFSAERPKGSFSTLEIQRTEQGDSAMYLCASSLSEGGEQPQHFGDGTRLSIL.

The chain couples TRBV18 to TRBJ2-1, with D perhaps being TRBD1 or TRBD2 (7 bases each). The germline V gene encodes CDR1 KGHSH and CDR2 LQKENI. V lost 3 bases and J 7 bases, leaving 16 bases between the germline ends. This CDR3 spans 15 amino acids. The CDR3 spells CASSPRQGGLNEQFF. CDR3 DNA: TGTGCCAGCTCACCCCGGCAGGGGGGGCTTAATGAGCAGTTCTTC.

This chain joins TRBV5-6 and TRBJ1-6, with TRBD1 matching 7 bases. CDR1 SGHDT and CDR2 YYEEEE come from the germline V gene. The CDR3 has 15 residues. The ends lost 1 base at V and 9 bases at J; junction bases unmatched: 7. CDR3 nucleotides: TGTGCCAGCAGCTTGACTGGGACAGCATTTTCACCCCTCCACTTT. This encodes CASSLTGTAFSPLHF.

The CDR3 DNA sequence: TGTGCCAGCAGTGAAATGGGACAGGTTTCTGGGCAGTACTTC. Its translation: CASSEMGQVSGQYF. The chain couples TRBV6-1 to TRBJ2-7; 8 bases are shared with TRBD1. Unmatched junction bases numbered 9, after V lost 2 bases and J lost 9 bases. CDR1 is MNHNS and CDR2 is SASEGT in the germline V gene. The CDR3 length is 14 residues.

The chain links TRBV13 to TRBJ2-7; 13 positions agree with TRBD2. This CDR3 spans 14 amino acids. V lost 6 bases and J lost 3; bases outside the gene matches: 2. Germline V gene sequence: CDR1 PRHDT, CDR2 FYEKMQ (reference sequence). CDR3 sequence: CASRRLAGGYEQYF. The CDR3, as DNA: TGTGCCAGCAGGCGACTAGCGGGAGGCTACGAGCAGTACTTC.

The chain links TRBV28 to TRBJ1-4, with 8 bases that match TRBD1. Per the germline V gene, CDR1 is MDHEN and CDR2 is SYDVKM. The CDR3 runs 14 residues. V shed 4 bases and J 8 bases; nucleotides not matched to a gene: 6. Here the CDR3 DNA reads TGTGCCAGCAGTTCACAGGGGGTGGGCGAAAAACTGTTTTTT. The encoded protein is CASSSQGVGEKLFF.

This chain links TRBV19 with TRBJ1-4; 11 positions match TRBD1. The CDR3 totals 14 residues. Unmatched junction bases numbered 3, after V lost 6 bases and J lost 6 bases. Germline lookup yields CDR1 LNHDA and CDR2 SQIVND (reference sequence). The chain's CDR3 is CASRRTGGDEKLFF. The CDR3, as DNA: TGTGCCAGTAGAAGGACAGGGGGCGATGAAAAACTGTTTTTT.

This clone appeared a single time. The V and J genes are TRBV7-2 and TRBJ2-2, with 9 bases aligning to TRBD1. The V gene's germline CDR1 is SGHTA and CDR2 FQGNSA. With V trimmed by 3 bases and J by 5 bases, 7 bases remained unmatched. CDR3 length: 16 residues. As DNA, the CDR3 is TGTGCCAGCAGCTTGCGACAGGGGGTGACTACCGGGGAGCTGTTTTTT. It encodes CASSLRQGVTTGELFF.

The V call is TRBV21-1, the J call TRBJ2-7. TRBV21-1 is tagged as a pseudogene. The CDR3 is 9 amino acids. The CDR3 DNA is TGTGCCAGCAGAGGCGAGCAGTACTTC. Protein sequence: CASRGEQYF.

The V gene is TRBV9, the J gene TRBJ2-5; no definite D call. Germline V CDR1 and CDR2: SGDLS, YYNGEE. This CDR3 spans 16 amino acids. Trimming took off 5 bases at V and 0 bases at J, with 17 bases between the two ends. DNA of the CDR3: TGTGCCAGCAGTGAGAGTCCGGGCCGCAACCAAGAGACCCAGTACTTC. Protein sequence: CASSESPGRNQETQYF.